This TCR beta chain came from a study of monozygotic twins with inflammatory bowel disease. Findings and caveats of the study: Concordant and discordant twins showed no difference in repertoire similarity, possibly from limited power.

Germline CDR1 is MDHEN and CDR2 is SYDVKM. CDR3 size: 15 residues. UMIs that had a 6-nucleotide sample barcode were put in using template switching. TCRdb reprocessed the 5' RACE reads and keeps a single row for each CDR3 protein, giving no DNA. The table gives fewer than 400,000 distinct CDR3 sequences; the top ten clones make up 5.6% of it. Concerning this clonotype: Its antigen is not identified.

The chain uses TRBV28 and TRBJ2-7; there is no DNA to check the TCRdb D call of TRBD2. The TCR sequence derives from a human donor with ulcerative colitis or Crohn's disease, or a healthy co-twin of an affected twin (not recorded which). The material sequenced was blood. CDR3 amino acids: CASSLRGVVGSKQYF.